This T cell receptor beta chain was identified during a study of identical twins. Each donor (without exception) was a healthy Caucasian. Looked up from germline, CDR1 is MNHEY and CDR2 is SMNVEV (reference sequence). The CDR3 length is 14 residues. Unmatched junction bases numbered 9, after V lost 6 bases and J lost 8 bases. General study results and limits: Less excess twin sharing appeared in beta out-of-frame sequences. Carriage of fewer insertions was seen in abundant cord blood beta clonotypes, whereas memory repertoires showed none.

On this clonotype itself: Antigen specificity is unknown.

Via MiXCR, TCRdb re-called the 5' RACE reads, giving one row per CDR3 protein. There are approximately 1.8 million distinct CDR3 sequences in the sample; around a third occur only once, and 0.27% lies in the top ten. The rearrangement uses TRBV27 and TRBJ2-4; 8 bases line up with TRBD1. Source material: cord blood. This receptor was identified in a newborn girl in good health. The chain's CDR3 is CASRPGTGFDIQYF. As DNA, the CDR3 is TGTGCCAGCAGACCCGGGACAGGCTTCGACATTCAGTACTTC.